What follows are 18 T cell receptor beta chains derived from one specimen sequenced in a study of OX40 agonist ivuxolimab in advanced cancers. Assay: immunoSEQ multiplex PCR; the TCRdb copy retains only in-frame clones and omits some. This sample yields roughly 86,000 clones, of which approximately 90% are seen a single time; 1% to 1.3% belongs to the top ten. The source was CD4+ or CD8+ T cells sorted from blood, collected in a trial of the OX40 agonist ivuxolimab. Source of these receptors: an adult with an advanced solid tumor such as melanoma, head and neck, liver or kidney cancer.

V gene TRBV5-5 combines with J gene TRBJ2-7; TRBD1 matches 7 bases. CDR1 is SGHKS and CDR2 is YYEKEE in the germline V gene (reference sequence). The CDR3 is 13 amino acids. The ends lost 2 bases at V and 2 bases at J; junction bases unmatched: 1. The CDR3 region is CASSFDRAYEQYF. CDR3 nucleotides: TGTGCCAGCAGCTTCGACAGGGCCTACGAGCAGTACTTC.

The genes are TRBV6-1 and TRBJ1-5, with D unresolved. The V end lost 2 bases, the J end lost 5 bases, and 7 bases lay between the germline ends. This CDR3 has 13 residues. The germline gives CDR1 MNHNS, CDR2 SASEGT. The CDR3 DNA sequence: TGTGCCAGCAGTGAAATCCTCGATCAGCCCCAGCATTTT. Protein: CASSEILDQPQHF.

The rearrangement links TRBV5-1 to TRBJ2-7; 8 bases line up with TRBD1. V lost 0 bases, J lost 6 bases, and 2 bases stayed unmatched. The CDR3 spans 13 residues. Germline V gives CDR1 SGHRS, CDR2 YFSETQ. The CDR3 coding sequence is TGCGCCAGCAGCTTGGGGACAGGGACCGAGCAGTACTTC. It translates to CASSLGTGTEQYF.

For the CDR3, the DNA is TGTGCCAGCAGCCCCCTGGGGGCCCAAGAGACCCAGTACTTC. Translating gives CASSPLGAQETQYF. V usage is TRBV11-2 and J usage is TRBJ2-5; a weak D match, TRBD1 (6 bases). The CDR3 has 14 residues. Trimming removed 5 bases at V and 1 base at J, with 11 bases between. Germline lookup yields CDR1 SGHAT and CDR2 FQNNGV.

CDR3 residues: CASAFGGEKLFF. CDR3 coding DNA: TGTGCCAGCGCGTTTGGGGGTGAAAAACTGTTTTTT. The rearrangement links TRBV5-6 to TRBJ1-4; tentatively, D is TRBD1 (5 bases). The CDR3 loop spans 12 amino acids. Germline assignment: CDR1 SGHDT and CDR2 YYEEEE. V gave up 7 bases and J gave up 7 bases, with 11 bases separating them.

This chain links TRBV28 with TRBJ1-3; no definite D call. Germline CDR1 reads MDHEN; CDR2 reads SYDVKM. Deletions cut 5 bases from V and 3 bases from J, with 2 bases between. CDR3 length equals 11 residues. The CDR3 reads CASSLGNTIYF. The CDR3 DNA reads as TGTGCCAGCAGTCTTGGAAACACCATATATTTT.

The V and J genes are TRBV5-4 and TRBJ2-1; 13 nucleotides align to TRBD2. The CDR3 spans 17 residues. The V gene's germline CDR1 is SGHNT and CDR2 YYREEE (reference sequence). After removal of 4 bases from V and 3 bases from J, the junction contained 7 bases not matched to a gene. In DNA, the CDR3 is TGTGCCAGCAGCCCCGGGACTAGCGGGACACTCTACAATGAGCAGTTCTTC. It encodes CASSPGTSGTLYNEQFF.

In its sample, this clone was seen once. This chain connects TRBV7-2 to TRBJ1-3; D ambiguous. Trimming stripped 2 bases from V and 0 bases from J, with 8 bases between. Germline-derived CDR1 and CDR2 are SGHTA and FQGNSA. The CDR3 is 15 residues long. DNA for the CDR3: TGTGCCAGCAGCTTACAAAGAATCTCTGGAAACACCATATATTTT. As protein: CASSLQRISGNTIYF.

The chain couples TRBV4-2 to TRBJ2-6, with unresolved D. Trimming cost V 4 bases and J 0 bases, with 10 bases left between them. CDR1 is LGHNA and CDR2 is YNFKEQ in the germline V gene. The CDR3 spans 16 residues. The CDR3 DNA reads TGTGCCAGCAGCCCACCCCGGAGCTCTGGGGCCAACGTCCTGACTTTC. Its protein product is CASSPPRSSGANVLTF.

The J gene is TRBJ2-7, the V gene TRBV2; the match to TRBD2 covers 8 bases. The V gene end was trimmed by 3 bases and the J gene end by 2 bases; junction bases not matched to a gene: 3. This CDR3 is 14 amino acids long. From germline, CDR1 is SNHLY and CDR2 FYNNEI. The CDR3 coding sequence is TGTGCCAGCAGTGACCAGCGGGGGACCTACGAGCAGTACTTC. Its translation is CASSDQRGTYEQYF.

Turning to this clone: A junction boundary mismatches the germline segment, possibly from a read error. The chain has TRBV28 and TRBJ1-1; unclear D gene. Germline CDR1 is MDHEN and CDR2 is SYDVKM. This CDR3 is built from 12 residues. CDR3 coding DNA: TGTGCCAGCAGCACTACGGGCACTGGAGCTTTCTTT. It specifies CASSTTGTGAFF.

The V gene is TRBV10-3, the J gene TRBJ1-1; D is undetermined. V was clipped by 10 bases and J by 0 bases, with 18 bases between them. Germline loops: CDR1 ENHRY, CDR2 SYGVKD. The CDR3 has 15 amino acids. Here the CDR3 reads CATKTRSDLNTEAFF. The CDR3 nucleotides are TGTGCCACTAAGACCCGAAGCGACCTGAACACTGAAGCTTTCTTT.

The chain uses TRBV27 and TRBJ2-2, with 7 bases that match TRBD1. Germline assignment: CDR1 MNHEY and CDR2 SMNVEV (reference sequence). The CDR3 runs 15 residues. After removal of 6 bases from V and 0 bases from J, the junction contained 4 bases not matched to a gene. In DNA, the CDR3 is TGTGCCAGCAGACTAGGGGGCGCGAACACCGGGGAGCTGTTTTTT. Translation: CASRLGGANTGELFF.

This sequence joins TRBV19 and TRBJ1-2, with D perhaps matching TRBD1 (5 bases). The V end lost 4 bases, the J end lost 3 bases, and 21 bases lay between the germline ends. CDR1 is LNHDA and CDR2 is SQIVND in the germline V gene (reference sequence). CDR3 length: 17 residues. In nucleotides, the CDR3 is TGTGCCAGTAGTAAGCAGGGAAGCGGGATTCTGGACTATGGCTACACCTTC. Translating it yields CASSKQGSGILDYGYTF.

The rearrangement uses TRBV5-1 and TRBJ2-5, with 9 positions matching TRBD1. The germline CDR1 and CDR2 sequences are SGHRS and YFSETQ. V was pared by 4 bases and J by 2 bases, with 6 bases of the junction left unmatched. The CDR3 totals 15 residues. CDR3 in DNA: TGCGCCAGCAGCAGGGGACAGGGTGGACAAGAGACCCAGTACTTC. Amino acids: CASSRGQGGQETQYF. The full variable domain, in which reference TRBV5-1 and TRBJ2-5 provide the parts outside the CDR3, is KAGVTQTPRYLIKTRGQQVTLSCSPISGHRSVSWYQQTPGQGLQFLFEYFSETQRNKGNFPGRFSGRQFSNSRSEMNVSTLELGDSALYLCASSRGQGGQETQYFGPGTRLLVL.

This chain connects TRBV5-3 to TRBJ2-5; 11 positions match TRBD1. TRBV5-3 is known as an ORF, though its function is uncertain. Losses at the gene ends were 8 bases for V and 6 bases for J; bases not matched to a gene: 6. The CDR3 has 13 amino acids. The CDR3 nucleotides read TGTGCCAGGCCGGACAGGGGGCAGAAGACCCAGTACTTC. It codes for CARPDRGQKTQYF.

This chain joins TRBV5-1 and TRBJ2-5; D is unclear. The CDR3 sequence is 17 residues long. Germline V lookup: CDR1 SGHRS, CDR2 YFSETQ. Trimming cost V 1 base and J 2 bases, with 18 bases left between them. For the CDR3, the DNA is TGCGCCAGCAGCTTGATATTCCCGGACCTACGTCAAGAGACCCAGTACTTC. Protein sequence: CASSLIFPDLRQETQYF.

V is TRBV5-1 and J is TRBJ2-7; D is perhaps TRBD2 (6 bases). Germline V gene data show CDR1 as SGHRS and CDR2 as YFSETQ. The CDR3 spans 14 residues. The V end lost 3 bases, the J end lost 0 bases, and 10 bases lay between the germline ends. The CDR3 DNA follows: TGCGCCAGCAGCTACATTAGCGGCTCCTACGAGCAGTACTTC. This codes for CASSYISGSYEQYF.